This paragraph covers one T cell receptor (beta chain) sequence. The target of this receptor is not known. Base qualities are not at hand, and no much larger clone is one base apart. The sample is drawn from a study of cytomegalovirus exposure and HLA in healthy donors (TCRdb year 2017). A note on the overall study: According to an earlier analysis of 550 to 700 of the donors, about 179 million T cells yielded 95 million to 140 million unique TCR beta sequences and 276 Gb of sequence data. An early release covering around 630 HLA-typed donors comprised approximately 290 gigabases of sequencing data and about 90 million unique TCR sequences. Among the approximately 420 genotyped donors, more than 70% belonged to the genetic ancestry cluster associated with self-reported Caucasian donors. The aim of the study was to test whether cataloging public T cell receptors could identify signatures of past pathogen exposure. The T cell repertoires of 670 or so subjects were profiled by immunosequencing and related to cytomegalovirus serostatus. A separate validation cohort of more than 100 different subjects was used in addition to the roughly 620-subject first cohort. High-throughput TCR immunosequencing, statistical association of individual TCRs with disease status, and machine learning were combined to predict cytomegalovirus infection status. To study patterns of TCR occurrence, a later analysis re-analyzed previously published TCR beta repertoires from just over 650 donors and added high-resolution HLA genotyping. In the later analysis, no new phenotypic data were used to find candidate immune exposures; instead, reliance was placed on TCR beta sequences and their occurrence across donors. In an earlier analysis of roughly 600 of the donors, high-throughput TCR beta sequencing was used to judge whether each TCR beta V gene segment behaved as functional or pseudogenic. Alongside the repertoire data, information on donor age, sex, ethnicity and CMV serostatus was compiled. A later genetic analysis took genome-wide SNP genotypes for about 60% of the roughly 670 donors and used that subset as a discovery cohort. All discovery cohort repertoires had been generated on a single sequencing platform. HLA typing included class I and class II loci at four-digit resolution. Typing coverage differed by locus: A, B, C, DRB1 and DQB1 were typed in about 620-630 donors, DQA1 in about 550, DPA1 in nearly 610, and DPB1 in about 450. Five DR-DQ haplotypes were treated as single units for association and clustering because of strong linkage in the cohort. On average, roughly 240,000 unique TCR beta nucleotide sequences were sequenced per donor among a few hundred genotyped donors of the cohort, with roughly 20% of those sequences being non-productive.

The cohort comprised 710 or so healthy bone marrow donors. All cohort members were sampled while nominally healthy, although unrecorded immune exposures were likely present. The donor was CMV seropositive and was included in the group of some 290 seropositive cohort members. A peripheral blood sample was provided by each donor, and peripheral blood mononuclear cells were used for TCR beta sequencing. The Qiagen DNeasy Blood Extraction Kit was used to extract genomic DNA from the blood cell samples. The method was the immunoSEQ multiplex PCR assay. For the multiplex PCR, a mixture combining 60 forward primers for TCR Vbeta segments and 13 reverse primers for TCR Jbeta segments was used. Amplification of the CDR3 region of rearranged TCR beta genes was performed with a multiplex PCR assay on genomic DNA. The Illumina HiSeq System was used to sequence the amplified TCR beta libraries as 87-base-pair reads. The authors' analysis ran thus. A later analysis tallied around 87 million unique TCR beta chains across the 650 to 750 repertoires, and about 10 million of those chains were shared by two or more donors. Raw reads were error-corrected and collapsed into unique sequences by a nearest-neighbor algorithm in which closely related sequences were merged to remove PCR and sequencing errors. CDR3 sequences were aligned to IMGT reference sequences to assign V, D and J gene segments. For a sequence to be retained, at least a six-nucleotide match to both a V gene segment and a J gene segment was required. A rearrangement was called productive if the CDR3 had no stop codons and remained in frame with V and J, and every other rearrangement was called non-productive. CDR3 was defined by IMGT convention, running from the second conserved V-encoded cysteine to the conserved J-encoded phenylalanine. The earlier analysis of some 540 of the donors excluded any sequence lacking an unambiguous match to a single V gene segment. An earlier analysis of several hundred of the donors classified V segments as functional when productive rearrangements were above 56.7% and as segregating when the standard deviation between donors was above 5%. A statistical classification framework was built to diagnose cytomegalovirus status from the catalog of TCR beta chain sequences. In a later analysis, TCR nucleotide sequences were compared against IMGT/GENE-DB human TR gene sequences so that V and J genes could be assigned. In a later analysis, CDR3 sequences and most-parsimonious VDJ recombination scenarios were assigned using the TCRdist pipeline. A later analysis defined each TCR beta chain by its CDR3 amino acid sequence plus V-gene family, and excluded reads lacking a unique V-gene family. To address suspected cross-contamination and a sequencing artifact, a later analysis removed around 590 highly shared, low-generation-probability nucleotide sequences. A later analysis calculated a clonal expansion index for each public chain from normalized within-repertoire ranks of inferred template counts. Generation probabilities in a later analysis came from a VDJ recombination model fitted to out-of-frame rearrangements, and those results were checked against IGoR. In a later analysis, hypergeometric tests were used to score TCR-TCR, TCR-HLA and TCR-CMV co-occurrence, with a repertoire-size bias correction applied to TCR pairs. False discovery rates were estimated in a later analysis by permuting HLA or CMV assignments 20 times. In a later analysis, co-occurring TCRs were grouped with DBSCAN, and TCRdist sequence similarity was added when clustering was performed within HLA-allele-positive subsets. Co-occurrence clustering excluded repertoires with fewer than 30,000 or more than 120,000 public chains, plus five with anomalous nucleotide sharing. What TCRdb holds here is the immuneACCESS table cut down to in-frame rearrangements. Part of the clones is not present; checked against another copy, under half of the missing clones reflect an unresolved V gene, and the others are unexplained. The V and J calls and the clone size are those of that table, but D and trimming were determined from the DNA. This sample holds 150,000 to 160,000 clones; 70% to 90% were observed only once. The ten largest clones represent approximately 5.6% of the sample.

The V end loses 2 bases and the J end loses 4 bases, and a stretch of 11 bases separates them. The CDR3, cysteine through phenylalanine, is 15 amino acids long. Just CDR3 DNA is preserved here, 45 bases in frame from base 1. Looking up the germline V gene (reference sequence) yields CDR1 MNHEY and CDR2 SMNVEV. Results and caveats for the whole study, not just this receptor: The sequencing pipeline was judged likely to have produced a cluster of highly shared sequence variants as a technical artifact. Because counts were too low, approximately 18 rarely observed V segments, including chromosome 9 orphons, were excluded from the earlier analysis of 500 to 700 of the donors. When HLA alleles, especially DR and DQ, strongly co-occurred, TCR associations were difficult to assign to individual alleles. A later analysis found that HLA-associated TCR beta chains were more clonally expanded and had lower generation probabilities than equally common non-associated chains. According to a later analysis, TCR association rates differed among HLA loci, with DRB1 alleles showing the most associated TCRs and HLA-C alleles showing the fewest. Across donors, most TCR sequences were observed very rarely, whereas some public TCRs were present in many individuals. A further reported finding was that TCR beta sequences accurately predicted the HLA-A and HLA-B alleles for most subjects in the first cohort. Linkage disequilibrium might explain the correlated functional status among segregating V segments, but an unknown experimental factor could not be excluded. The study listed approximately 150 TCR beta chains as associated with cytomegalovirus. The classifier was reported to diagnose cytomegalovirus status with high specificity and sensitivity in both the original and validation cohorts. Several of the top co-occurrence clusters appeared to be linked to parvovirus B19, influenza, CMV and Epstein-Barr virus, according to a later analysis. Because HLA typing was unavailable for some donors at each locus, only the typed subset was used in association tests. Specific HLA alleles were associated with 15,000 to 20,000 TCR beta sequences at a false discovery rate of 0.05 in a later analysis. In vitro tests confirmed that a few of the cytomegalovirus-associated TCR beta chains recognize cytomegalovirus antigens. An association between a missense DCLRE1C variant and V-gene and J-gene trimming of TCR beta chains was found in a later genetic analysis and replicated in an independent cohort. Only TCR beta chains were sequenced in this cohort, and the absence of alpha or paired-chain data limited detectable features. The only immune exposure information available for the cohort was CMV serostatus. The authors suggested that the approach could potentially be generalized to other disease states and immunological phenotypes. Because the 87-base-pair reads could not distinguish some IMGT-functional V segments, including TRBV6-2 and TRBV6-3, those segments were excluded. Most CMV-associated TCR beta chains appeared to be HLA-restricted in a later analysis, and the HLA associations seemed to be driven largely by CMV exposure. A later genetic analysis reported fewer N-insertions in productive TCRs among donors in an Asian-associated ancestry cluster than the roughly 690-donor mean. Broadly in line with IMGT annotations, most TCR beta V segments showed up in productive rearrangements about 90% or about 30% of the time in an earlier analysis of around 600 of the donors. The presence/absence analyses assumed that sequencing depth was roughly uniform across donors, and that assumption may not be true.

Sequencing input: PBMCs. The rearrangement combines TRBV27 with TRBJ2-2; the D segment cannot be called with confidence. This clonotype was sampled from a woman aged 40 to 55 in good health and CMV-seropositive. The sequence in DNA is TGTGCCAGCAGTTTACGAGGCGAGAGCACCGGGGAGCTGTTTTTT. Its protein is CASSLRGESTGELFF.